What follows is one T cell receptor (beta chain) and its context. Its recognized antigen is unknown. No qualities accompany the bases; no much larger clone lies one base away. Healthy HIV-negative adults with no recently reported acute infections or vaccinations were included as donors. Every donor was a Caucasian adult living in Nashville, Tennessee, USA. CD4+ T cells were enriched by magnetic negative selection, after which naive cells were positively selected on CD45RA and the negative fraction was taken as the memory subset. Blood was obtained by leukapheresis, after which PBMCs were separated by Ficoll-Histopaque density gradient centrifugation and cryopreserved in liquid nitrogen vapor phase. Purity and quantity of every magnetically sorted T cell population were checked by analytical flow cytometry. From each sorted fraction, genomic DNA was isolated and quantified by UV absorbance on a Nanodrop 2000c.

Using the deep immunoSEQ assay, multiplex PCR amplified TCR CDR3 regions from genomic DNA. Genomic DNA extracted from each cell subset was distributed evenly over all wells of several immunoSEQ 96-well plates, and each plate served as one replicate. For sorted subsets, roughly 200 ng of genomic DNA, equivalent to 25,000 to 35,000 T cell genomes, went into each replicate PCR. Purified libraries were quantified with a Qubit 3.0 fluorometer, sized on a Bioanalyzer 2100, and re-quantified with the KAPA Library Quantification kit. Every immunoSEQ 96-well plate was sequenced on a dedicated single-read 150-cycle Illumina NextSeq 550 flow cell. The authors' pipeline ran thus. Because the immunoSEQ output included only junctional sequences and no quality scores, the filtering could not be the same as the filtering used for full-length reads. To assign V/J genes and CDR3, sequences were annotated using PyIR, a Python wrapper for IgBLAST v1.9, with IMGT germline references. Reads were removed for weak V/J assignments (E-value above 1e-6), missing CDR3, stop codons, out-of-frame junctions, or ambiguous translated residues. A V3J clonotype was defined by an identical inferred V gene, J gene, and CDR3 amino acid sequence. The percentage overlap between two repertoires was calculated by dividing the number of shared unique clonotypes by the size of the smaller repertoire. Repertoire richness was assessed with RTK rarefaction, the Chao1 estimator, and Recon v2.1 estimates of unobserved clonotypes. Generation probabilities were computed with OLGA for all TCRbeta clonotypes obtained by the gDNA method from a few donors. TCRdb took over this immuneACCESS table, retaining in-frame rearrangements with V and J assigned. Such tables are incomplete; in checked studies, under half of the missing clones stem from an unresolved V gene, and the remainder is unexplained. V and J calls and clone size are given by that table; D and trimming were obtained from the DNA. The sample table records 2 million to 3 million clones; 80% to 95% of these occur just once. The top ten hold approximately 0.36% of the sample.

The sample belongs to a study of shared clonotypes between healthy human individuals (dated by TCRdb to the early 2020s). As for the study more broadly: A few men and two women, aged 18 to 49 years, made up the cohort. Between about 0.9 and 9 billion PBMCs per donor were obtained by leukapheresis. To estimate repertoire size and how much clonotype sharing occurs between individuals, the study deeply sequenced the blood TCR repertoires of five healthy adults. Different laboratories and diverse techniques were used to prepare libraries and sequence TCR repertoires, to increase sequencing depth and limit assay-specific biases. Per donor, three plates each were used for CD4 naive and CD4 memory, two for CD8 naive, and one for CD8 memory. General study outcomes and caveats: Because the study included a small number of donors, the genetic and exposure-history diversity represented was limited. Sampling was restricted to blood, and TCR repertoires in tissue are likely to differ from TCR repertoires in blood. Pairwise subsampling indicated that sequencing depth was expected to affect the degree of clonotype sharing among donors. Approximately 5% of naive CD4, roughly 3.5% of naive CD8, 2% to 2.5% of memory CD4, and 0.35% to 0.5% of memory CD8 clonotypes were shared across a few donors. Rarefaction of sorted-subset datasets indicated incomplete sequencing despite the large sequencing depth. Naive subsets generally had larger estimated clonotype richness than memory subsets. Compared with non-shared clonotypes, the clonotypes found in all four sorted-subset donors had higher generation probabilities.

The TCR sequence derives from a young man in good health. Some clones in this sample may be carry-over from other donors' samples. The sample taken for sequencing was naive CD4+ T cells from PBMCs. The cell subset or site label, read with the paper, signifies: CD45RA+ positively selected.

This receptor has the CDR3 CASSLGGGDQEYF. In nucleotide form, the sequence is TGTGCCAGCAGCTTAGGGGGCGGGGACCAGGAGTACTTC. The sequence is built from TRBV7-2 and TRBJ2-7; the D gene is perhaps TRBD2, on 6 matching bases. Taken from the germline V gene, the CDR1 and CDR2 loops are SGHTA and FQGNSA. The CDR3 has 13 amino acids, counting the end cysteine and phenylalanine. CDR3 DNA only is kept here, 39 bases in frame from base 1. V sheds 1 base and J sheds 11 bases, leaving 15 bases between their ends.